The 17 T cell receptor beta chains below all came from one sample that was sequenced in a study of Ad26.COV2.S vaccination and SARS-CoV-2 variants. Repertoires were generated with immunoSEQ multiplex PCR, while TCRdb's copy carries only in-frame clones and drops some. The repertoire holds hundreds of thousands of clones, with roughly 87% as singletons. Treatment of the sample: roughly 20 received Ad26.COV2.S at low or high dose, single or two shots; 5 received placebo; per-sample allocation not given. It was on day 63 after the first vaccine or placebo injection that samples were taken. Specimen: peripheral blood, collected in a trial of Ad26.COV2.S vaccine versus placebo. All receptors come from a person between 18 and 65 years old who received the Ad26.COV2.S COVID-19 vaccine or a placebo.

V and J are TRBV3-1 (or the pseudogene TRBV3-2) and TRBJ1-5, with TRBD1 as a possible D gene (5 bases). Trimming stripped 3 bases from V and 4 bases from J, with 13 bases between. The CDR3 is 15 amino acids. Germline assignment: CDR1 LGHDT and CDR2 YNNKEL (reference sequence). DNA of the CDR3: TGTGCCAGCAGCCAGAGAGTGGCAGGGAATCAGCCCCAGCATTTT. Its translation is CASSQRVAGNQPQHF.

The chain combines TRBV19 with TRBJ2-2, with TRBD2 matching 7 bases. The junction had 4 bases not matched to a gene; V was cut back by 10 bases and J by 2 bases. CDR3 length: 13 amino acids. Germline V gives CDR1 LNHDA, CDR2 SQIVND (reference sequence). The CDR3: CATGGTNTGELFF. The CDR3 DNA sequence: TGTGCCACCGGGGGGACTAACACCGGGGAGCTGTTTTTT.

V is TRBV30 and J is TRBJ1-2, with D uncertain. The CDR3 sequence is 15 residues long. Trimming took off 5 bases at V and 7 bases at J, with 23 bases between the two ends. CDR1 GTSNPN and CDR2 SVGIG come from the germline V gene (reference sequence). The CDR3 sequence is CAWGVSSRGFSGYTF. The DNA of the CDR3 is TGTGCCTGGGGGGTATCTTCCCGTGGATTTTCTGGCTACACCTTC.

This chain uses TRBV30 with TRBJ2-5; no clear D. There are 15 residues in the CDR3. Germline lookup yields CDR1 GTSNPN and CDR2 SVGIG (reference sequence). V lost 0 bases, J lost 1 base, and 12 bases lay in between. The CDR3 here is CAWSVPRASQETQYF. DNA of the CDR3: TGTGCCTGGAGTGTCCCCCGTGCATCCCAAGAGACCCAGTACTTC.

V is TRBV7-2 and J is TRBJ1-1; D gene ambiguous. With 1 base removed from V and 3 bases from J, the gap between germline ends came to 12 bases. The germline V gene has CDR1 SGHTA and CDR2 FQGNSA. The CDR3 is 15 residues long. Here the CDR3 reads CASSLEVQLYTEAFF. The DNA of the CDR3 is TGTGCCAGCAGCTTAGAGGTTCAGTTATACACTGAAGCTTTCTTT.

This chain links TRBV27 with TRBJ1-1, with 9 bases that match TRBD1. CDR3 length: 16 residues. The germline gives CDR1 MNHEY, CDR2 SMNVEV (reference sequence). The trim removed 8 bases at V and 4 bases at J, leaving 14 bases unmatched. The CDR3 DNA follows: TGTGCCAGCCTCCGACAGGGGGGTATTGGTAGCACTGAAGCTTTCTTT. Protein product: CASLRQGGIGSTEAFF.

The chain carries TRBV13 and TRBJ2-7, with D unresolved. The CDR3 has 13 amino acids. CDR1 is PRHDT and CDR2 is FYEKMQ in the germline V gene (reference sequence). V lost 5 bases and J lost 0, with 8 bases in between. This CDR3 reads CASSPTLSYEQYF. The CDR3 DNA is TGTGCCAGCAGCCCTACCCTCTCCTACGAGCAGTACTTC.

The chain uses TRBV5-1 and TRBJ2-7, with TRBD1 identical over 11 bases. The germline V gene has CDR1 SGHRS and CDR2 YFSETQ. This CDR3 has 16 amino acids. Trimming took 3 bases from V and 6 from J; bases not matched to a gene: 11. The CDR3 protein is CASSSRTGGLRGEQYF. As DNA, the CDR3 is TGCGCCAGCAGCTCCCGGACAGGGGGCCTGAGGGGCGAGCAGTACTTC. Together with reference TRBV5-1 and TRBJ2-7, the CDR3 gives the full variable domain: KAGVTQTPRYLIKTRGQQVTLSCSPISGHRSVSWYQQTPGQGLQFLFEYFSETQRNKGNFPGRFSGRQFSNSRSEMNVSTLELGDSALYLCASSSRTGGLRGEQYFGPGTRLTVT.

This rearrangement joins TRBV11-1 to TRBJ1-1; D call uncertain. Germline lookup yields CDR1 SGHAT and CDR2 FQDESV (reference sequence). The CDR3 covers 12 residues. V was trimmed by 2 bases and J by 5 bases, leaving 6 bases between them. The CDR3 is CASSLRWTEAFF. For the CDR3, the DNA is TGTGCCAGCAGCTTACGGTGGACTGAAGCTTTCTTT.

CDR3 bases: TGTGCCAGCAGCAAAGATGTCCTAACCCGCTCCTACGAGCAGTACTTC. This codes for CASSKDVLTRSYEQYF. The rearrangement joins TRBV21-1 to TRBJ2-7; the table's D gene call, TRBD2, was not cross checked with the DNA. TRBV21-1 is a documented pseudogene. The CDR3 totals 16 residues.

The chain employs TRBV20-1 and TRBJ2-7, with D possibly matching TRBD2 (6 bases). Germline V gene data show CDR1 as DFQATT and CDR2 as SNEGSKA (reference sequence). CDR3 length: 15 residues. V lost 3 bases to trimming and J lost 1 base, with 16 bases between them. CDR3 residues: CSASPRLEGSYEQYF. The CDR3 nucleotides read TGCAGTGCTAGTCCAAGACTAGAGGGGTCCTACGAGCAGTACTTC.

This clone was detected only once. The chain employs TRBV6-2 or TRBV6-3 and TRBJ1-2; D ambiguous. The CDR3 length is 12 residues. V was trimmed by 2 bases and J by 5 bases, leaving 6 bases between them. CDR1 MNHEY and CDR2 SVGEGT come from the germline V gene. CDR3 amino acids: CASSYASYGYTF. The CDR3, as DNA: TGTGCCAGCAGTTACGCCTCGTATGGCTACACCTTC.

Note on this clone: This may stem from a read error, because a much larger clone lies one nucleotide away. The chain combines TRBV6-4 with TRBJ2-2; D gene ambiguous. V shed 0 bases and J shed 3 bases, with 2 bases lying between them. The CDR3 runs 13 residues. The germline V gene has CDR1 MRHNA and CDR2 SNTAGT. The CDR3 DNA follows: TGTGCCAGCAGTGACTCGGACACCGGGGAGCTGTTTTTT. Translation gives CASSDSDTGELFF.

V gene TRBV3-1 (or the pseudogene TRBV3-2) combines with J gene TRBJ2-1; D gene ambiguous. The CDR3 is 13 amino acids. V gave up 4 bases and J gave up 8 bases, with 12 bases separating them. Germline CDR1 is LGHDT and CDR2 is YNNKEL (reference sequence). CDR3 in DNA: TGTGCCAGCAGCCCACTCACCTGGGATGAGCAGTTCTTC. Protein sequence: CASSPLTWDEQFF.

The chain uses TRBV4-2 and TRBJ2-1, with unresolved D. Trimming stripped 2 bases from V and 8 bases from J, with 13 bases between. CDR3 length: 14 amino acids. Germline CDR1 reads LGHNA; CDR2 reads YNFKEQ. CDR3 nucleotide sequence: TGTGCCAGCAGCCAACCCTTGACGTCGGATGAGCAGTTCTTC. Translation: CASSQPLTSDEQFF.

This clone was seen only a few times. This chain connects TRBV9 to TRBJ2-1; the D is unclear. CDR1 is SGDLS, CDR2 YYNGEE, per germline. The CDR3 runs to 15 residues. Trimming took off 3 bases at V and 3 bases at J, with 13 bases between the two ends. The DNA for the CDR3 is TGTGCCAGCAGCGAACTGGAAAACTACTACAATGAGCAGTTCTTC. This codes for CASSELENYYNEQFF.

The chain's CDR3 is CASSLALGGAGEKLFF. CDR3 DNA: TGTGCCAGCAGCTTAGCGCTAGGAGGGGCTGGTGAAAAACTGTTTTTT. The rearrangement joins TRBV7-8 to TRBJ1-4; D possibly corresponds to TRBD1 (5 bases). This CDR3 spans 16 amino acids. CDR1 is SGHVS, CDR2 FQNEAQ, per germline. The ends were cut back, 0 bases at V and 7 bases at J, with 15 bases in the middle. Filled out from reference TRBV7-8 and TRBJ1-4, the complete variable domain reads GAGVSQSPRYKVAKRGQDVALRCDPISGHVSLFWYQQALGQGPEFLTYFQNEAQLDKSGLPSDRFFAERPEGSVSTLKIQRTQQEDSAVYLCASSLALGGAGEKLFFGSGTQLSVL.